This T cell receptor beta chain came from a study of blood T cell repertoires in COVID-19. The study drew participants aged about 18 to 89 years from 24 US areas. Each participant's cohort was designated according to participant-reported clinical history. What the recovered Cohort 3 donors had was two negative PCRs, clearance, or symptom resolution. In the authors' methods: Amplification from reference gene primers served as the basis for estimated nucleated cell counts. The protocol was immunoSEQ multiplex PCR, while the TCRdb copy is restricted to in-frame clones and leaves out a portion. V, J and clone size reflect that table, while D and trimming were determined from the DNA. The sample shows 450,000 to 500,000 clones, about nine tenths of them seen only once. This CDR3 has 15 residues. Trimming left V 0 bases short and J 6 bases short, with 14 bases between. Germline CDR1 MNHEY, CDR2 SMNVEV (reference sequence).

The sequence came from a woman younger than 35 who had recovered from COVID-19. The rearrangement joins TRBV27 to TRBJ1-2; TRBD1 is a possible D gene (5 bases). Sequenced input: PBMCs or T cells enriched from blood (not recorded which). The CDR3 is CASSLSAGQGNGYTF. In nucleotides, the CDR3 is TGTGCCAGCAGTTTATCAGCCGGGCAGGGAAATGGCTACACCTTC.